This T cell receptor beta chain was identified in a study of patients and donors after allogeneic stem cell transplantation (dated by TCRdb to between 2020 and 2021). Of note for this clonotype: It lacks a known antigen. No qualities accompany the bases; no much larger clone lies one base away.

The library was built by means of RT-PCR. Sequencing took place on a NextSeq 550. TCRdb trimmed public reads at Q25 via fastp, called clones via MiXCR and kept in-frame beta chains. Rows merge per CDR3 protein into single entries with the most common DNA and genes. Present in this sample are 920,000 or so distinct CDR3 sequences, more than 15% of which were seen just once. The top ten hold around 6% of the sample. Trimming leaves V shorter by 5 bases and J shorter by 4 bases, with the junction holding 12 bases beyond the gene matches. The CDR3 covers 17 residues, taking in both the cysteine and the phenylalanine. CDR3 DNA only is kept here, 51 bases in frame from base 1. Reading the germline V gene gives CDR1 KGHDR and CDR2 SFDVKD.

The V and J genes are TRBV24-1 and TRBJ2-1; 8 central bases correspond to TRBD1. The sequencing sample was made of blood, either unsorted or a sorted T cell fraction (not recorded which). The TCR was taken from a human donor who was either an allogeneic HSCT recipient or a stem cell or donor lymphocyte infusion donor (not recorded which). It is not recorded whose cells these are; they may come from a transplant donor. The nucleotides are TGTGCCACCAGTGGCGGGACAGGAACTCCTTATTACAATGAGCAGTTCTTC. It translates as CATSGGTGTPYYNEQFF.